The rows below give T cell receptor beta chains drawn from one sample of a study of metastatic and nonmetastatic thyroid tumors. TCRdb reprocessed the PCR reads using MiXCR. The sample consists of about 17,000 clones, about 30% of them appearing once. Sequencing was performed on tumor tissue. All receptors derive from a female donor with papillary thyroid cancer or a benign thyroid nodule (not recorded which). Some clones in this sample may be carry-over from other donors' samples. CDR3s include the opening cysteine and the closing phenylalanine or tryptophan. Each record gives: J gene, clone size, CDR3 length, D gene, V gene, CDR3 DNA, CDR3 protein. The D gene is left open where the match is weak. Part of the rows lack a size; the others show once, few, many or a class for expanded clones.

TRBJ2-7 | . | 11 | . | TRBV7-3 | TGTGCCAGCAGCCCTTTAGTCGAGCAGTACTTC | CASSPLVEQYF
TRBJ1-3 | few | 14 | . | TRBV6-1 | TGTGCCAGCACCCAACCGGGAGGTGGAAACACCATATATTTT | CASTQPGGGNTIYF
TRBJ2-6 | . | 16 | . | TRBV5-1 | TGCGCCAGCAGCTCCGGCGGAATCTCTGGGGCCAACGTCCTGACTTTC | CASSSGGISGANVLTF
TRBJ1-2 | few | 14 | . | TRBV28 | TGTGCCAGCAGCCCTACAGGGACCAACTATGGCTACACCTTC | CASSPTGTNYGYTF
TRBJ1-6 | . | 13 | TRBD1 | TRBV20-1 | TGCAGTGCTCGGACAGGGACTGGTTCACCCCTCCACTTT | CSARTGTGSPLHF
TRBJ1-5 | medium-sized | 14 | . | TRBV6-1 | TGTGCCAGCAGATCTCAGGTTAGCAATCAGCCCCAGCATTTT | CASRSQVSNQPQHF
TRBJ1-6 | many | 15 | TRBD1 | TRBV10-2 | TGCGCCAGCAGTGAGGGGACAGGGGATAGGTCACCCCTCCACTTT | CASSEGTGDRSPLHF
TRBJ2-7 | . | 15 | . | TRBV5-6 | TGTGCCAGCAGCTGGAGTGACAGGTCCTTCTACGAGCAGTACTTC | CASSWSDRSFYEQYF
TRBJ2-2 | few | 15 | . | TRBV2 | TGTGCCAGCAGTGAAGTTGGCGCGAACACCGGGGAGCTGTTTTTT | CASSEVGANTGELFF
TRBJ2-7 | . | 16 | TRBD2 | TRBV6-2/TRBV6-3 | TGTGCCAGCAGTCGGGCCTGGGCGGGAGGTAGGAACGAGCAGTACTTC | CASSRAWAGGRNEQYF
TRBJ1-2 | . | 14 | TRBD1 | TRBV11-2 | TGTGCCAGCGGCAGGGGACAGGGCGACTATGGCTACACCTTC | CASGRGQGDYGYTF
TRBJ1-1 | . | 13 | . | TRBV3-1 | TGTGCCAGCAGCCAAGTTTCGGGCACTGAAGCTTTCTTT | CASSQVSGTEAFF
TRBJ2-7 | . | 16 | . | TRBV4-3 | TGCGCCAGCAGCCAAGATCGGCGGGGCCCATCCTACGAGCAGTACTTC | CASSQDRRGPSYEQYF
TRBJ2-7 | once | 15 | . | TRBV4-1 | TGCGCCAGCAGCCAACTTATAAGGGAGTCCTACGAGCAGTACTTC | CASSQLIRESYEQYF
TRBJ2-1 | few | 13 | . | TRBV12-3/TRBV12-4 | TGTGCCAGCAGTTTAGTCAGTTACAATGAGCAGTTCTTC | CASSLVSYNEQFF
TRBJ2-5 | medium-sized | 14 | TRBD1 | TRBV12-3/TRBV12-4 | TGTGCCAGCAGTCCCGGGACAGGGAAAGAGACCCAGTACTTC | CASSPGTGKETQYF
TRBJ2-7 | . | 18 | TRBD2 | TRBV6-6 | TGTGCCAGCAGTCCGAGGGGTCTAGCGGAAGCCCGGGGATACGAGCAGTACTTC | CASSPRGLAEARGYEQYF
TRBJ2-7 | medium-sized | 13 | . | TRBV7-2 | TGTGCCAGCAGCTTAGGCTTCCTCTACGAGCAGTACTTC | CASSLGFLYEQYF
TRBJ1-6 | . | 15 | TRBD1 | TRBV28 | TGTGCCAGCAGTTTATCTCAGGGGGCGCGTTCACCCCTCCACTTT | CASSLSQGARSPLHF
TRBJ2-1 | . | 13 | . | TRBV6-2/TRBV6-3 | TGTGCCAGCAGTTATGTGAATGCGGGGGAGCAGTTCTTC | CASSYVNAGEQFF
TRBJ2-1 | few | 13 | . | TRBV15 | TGTGCCACCAGCAGAGCCGACTACAATGAGCAGTTCTTC | CATSRADYNEQFF
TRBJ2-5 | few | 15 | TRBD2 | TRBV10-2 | TGCGCCAGCAGGCCGGGACTAGCGGTCCAAGAGACCCAGTACTTC | CASRPGLAVQETQYF
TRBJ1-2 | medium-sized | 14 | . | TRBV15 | TGTGCCACCAGCAGAGATCGGGCAGGTTCTGGCTACACCTTC | CATSRDRAGSGYTF
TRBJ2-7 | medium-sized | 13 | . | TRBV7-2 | TGTGCCAGCAGCTTCGCCCGGGACCGCGAGCAGTACTTC | CASSFARDREQYF
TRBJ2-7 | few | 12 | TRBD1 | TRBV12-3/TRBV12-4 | TGTGCCAGCAGGTCGACAGGGTTCGAGCAGTACTTC | CASRSTGFEQYF
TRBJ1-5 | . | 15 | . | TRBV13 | TGTGCCAGCAGCTTAGGCGGGGCCGGGAATCAGCCCCAGCATTTT | CASSLGGAGNQPQHF
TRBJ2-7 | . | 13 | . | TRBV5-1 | TGCGCCAGCAGGGGAACTATTTCCTACGAGCAGTACTTC | CASRGTISYEQYF
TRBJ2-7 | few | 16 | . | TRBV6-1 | TGTGCCAGCACCCGAAGAGCCGGACAGAGCTCCTACGAGCAGTACTTC | CASTRRAGQSSYEQYF
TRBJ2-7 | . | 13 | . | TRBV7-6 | TGTGCCAGCAGCTTAGAAGACAGCTACGAGCAGTACTTC | CASSLEDSYEQYF
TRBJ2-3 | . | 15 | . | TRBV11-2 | TGTGCCAGCAGCTTAGGACAAATTAGCACAGATACGCAGTACTTT | CASSLGQISTDTQYF
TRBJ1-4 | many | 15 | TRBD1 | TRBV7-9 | TGTGCCAGCAGCCCATGGACAGGGGAGAATGAAAAACTGTTTTTT | CASSPWTGENEKLFF
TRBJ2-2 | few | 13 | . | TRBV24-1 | TGTGCCACCAGTGATTTACTCACCGGGGAGCTGTTTTTT | CATSDLLTGELFF
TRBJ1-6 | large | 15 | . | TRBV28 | TGTGCCAGCAGTTTGTATCTCTCCTATAATTCACCCCTCCACTTT | CASSLYLSYNSPLHF
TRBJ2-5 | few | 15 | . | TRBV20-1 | TGCAGTGCTAGAGATTTACAAGGATCACAAGAGACCCAGTACTTC | CSARDLQGSQETQYF
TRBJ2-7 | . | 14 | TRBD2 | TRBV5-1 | TGCGCCAGCAGCTTGAGCCTAGCGGACTACGAGCAGTACTTC | CASSLSLADYEQYF
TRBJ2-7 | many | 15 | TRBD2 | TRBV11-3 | TGTGCCAGCACAGGCAGGGGGACTAGCGGGAACGAGCAGTACTTC | CASTGRGTSGNEQYF
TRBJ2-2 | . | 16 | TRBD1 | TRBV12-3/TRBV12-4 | TGTGCCAGCAGTTCCTATGGACAGGGAAGGAGCGGGGAGCTGTTTTTT | CASSSYGQGRSGELFF
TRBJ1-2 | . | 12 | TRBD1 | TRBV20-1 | TGCAGTGCTCCGACAGGGAGGGATGGCTACACCTTC | CSAPTGRDGYTF
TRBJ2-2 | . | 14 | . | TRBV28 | TGTGCCAGCAGTTCCCCACCCAACACCGGGGAGCTGTTTTTT | CASSSPPNTGELFF
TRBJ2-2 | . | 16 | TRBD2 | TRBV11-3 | TGTGCCAGCAGCTTAGTTGGCGGGAGAGCCCCCGGGGAGCTGTTTTTT | CASSLVGGRAPGELFF
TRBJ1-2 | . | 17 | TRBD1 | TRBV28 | TGTGCCAGCAGTTTAGGACGGACAGGCCAGATAAACTATGGCTACACCTTC | CASSLGRTGQINYGYTF
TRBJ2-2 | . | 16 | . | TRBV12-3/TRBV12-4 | TGTGCCAGCAGCCGCGGCCGACGGACGAACACCGGGGAGCTGTTTTTT | CASSRGRRTNTGELFF
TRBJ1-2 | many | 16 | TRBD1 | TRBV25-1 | TGTGCCAGCAGTGAAGGGGGCTTGGACAGGGTGGATGGCTACACCTTC | CASSEGGLDRVDGYTF
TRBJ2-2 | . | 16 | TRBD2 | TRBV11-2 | TGTGCCAGCAGCTTAAGCAGCGGGAGATACACCGGGGAGCTGTTTTTT | CASSLSSGRYTGELFF
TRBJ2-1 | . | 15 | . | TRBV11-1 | TGTGCCAGCAGCCCCGGTACTACAGGGCGGAATGAGCAGTTCTTC | CASSPGTTGRNEQFF
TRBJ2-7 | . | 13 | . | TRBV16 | TGTGCCAGCAGCCAATCGATTAACGGCGAGCAGTACTTC | CASSQSINGEQYF
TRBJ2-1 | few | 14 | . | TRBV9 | TGTGCCAGCAGCGCGGCCGGGTCGAACAATGAGCAGTTCTTC | CASSAAGSNNEQFF
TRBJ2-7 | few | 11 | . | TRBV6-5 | TGTGCCACGCTGGTGGGCTACGAGCAGTACTTC | CATLVGYEQYF
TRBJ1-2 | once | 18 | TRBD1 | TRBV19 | TGTGCCACTCTATCAACTCTCCGAAACGTGGGACAGGCTTTCGGCTACACCTTC | CATLSTLRNVGQAFGYTF
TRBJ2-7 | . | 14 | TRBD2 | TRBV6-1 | TGTGCCAGCAGTGCTAGCGGGGGGACCTACGAGCAGTACTTC | CASSASGGTYEQYF
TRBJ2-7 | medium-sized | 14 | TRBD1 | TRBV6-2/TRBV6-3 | TGTGCCAGCCAGCGGACAGGGAAGCAGTACGAGCAGTACTTC | CASQRTGKQYEQYF
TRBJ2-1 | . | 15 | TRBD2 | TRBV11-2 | TGTGCCAGCAGCCCCGGACTAGCGGGATACAATGAGCAGTTCTTC | CASSPGLAGYNEQFF
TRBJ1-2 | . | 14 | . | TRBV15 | TGTGCCACCAGCAGAGATAGGGGCGCCGTTGGCTACACGTTC | CATSRDRGAVGYTF
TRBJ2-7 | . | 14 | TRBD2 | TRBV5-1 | TGCGCCAGCGCGGGTCTAGCGGGAGCCAACGAGCAGTACTTC | CASAGLAGANEQYF